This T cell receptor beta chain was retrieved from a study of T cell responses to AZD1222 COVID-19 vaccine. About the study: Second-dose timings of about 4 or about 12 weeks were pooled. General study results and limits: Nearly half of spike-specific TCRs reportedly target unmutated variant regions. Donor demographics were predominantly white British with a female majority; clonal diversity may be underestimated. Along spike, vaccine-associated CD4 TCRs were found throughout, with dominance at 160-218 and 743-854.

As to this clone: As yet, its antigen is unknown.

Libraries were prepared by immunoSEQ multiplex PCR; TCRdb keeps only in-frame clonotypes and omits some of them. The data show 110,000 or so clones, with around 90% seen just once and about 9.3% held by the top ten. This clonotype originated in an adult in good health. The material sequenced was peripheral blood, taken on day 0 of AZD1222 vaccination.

CDR3 residues: CASSGGTAGVDTQYF. The DNA of the CDR3 is TGCGCCAGCAGCGGAGGGACAGCGGGAGTAGATACGCAGTATTTT. The V and J genes are TRBV5-1 and TRBJ2-3, with a possible D match to TRBD2 (8 bases). The CDR3 is 15 residues long. Trimming cost V 4 bases and J 5 bases, with 17 bases left between them. Germline CDR1 SGHRS, CDR2 YFSETQ.